The clone carrying this T cell receptor beta chain appeared a few times. The antigen is not known. The assay was immunoSEQ multiplex PCR, and TCRdb's table has in-frame clones only and misses some. The sample holds about 9,000 clones, roughly 75% seen once. The data originate from a study of chemoradiotherapy in HPV16-positive cancers. Across the whole study: Candidate HPV-specific T-cell clones and common TCR motifs came from functional assays in a couple of HPV16-positive patients. General study findings and limits: For HPV16-positive patients, expanding HPV-responsive T cells associated with longer recurrence-free survival. During treatment, candidate HPV-specific clones and E7-related motifs expanded in tumor.

This CDR3 has 11 residues. Germline CDR1 and CDR2: MNHEY and SMNVEV (reference sequence). The ends lost 4 bases at V and 12 bases at J; junction bases unmatched: 6. This sequence originates from a human donor with HPV-associated anogenital cancer. The V gene is TRBV27, the J gene TRBJ2-7, with 7 positions matching TRBD1. The specimen was obtained from a patient who underwent chemoradiotherapy. The CDR3 DNA reads as TGTGCCAGCAGTTACAGGGGTTCAGCGTACTTC. Translated, it gives CASSYRGSAYF.